This T cell receptor beta chain was sequenced in a study of T-cell memory formation after mild COVID-19. General study findings and limits: For contracting clones, CD4+ ones sat mainly in CM and EM, CD8+ in EMRA.

CDR1 SGDLS and CDR2 YYNGEE come from the germline V gene. The CDR3 runs to 14 residues. Trimming removed 3 bases from V and 4 bases from J, with 13 bases in between. TCRdb used MiXCR to reprocess the 5' RACE reads, holding one entry per CDR3 protein. In the table there are hundreds of thousands of distinct CDR3 sequences, about a sixth of which are singletons. There are a few counts of this clonotype. What it binds is unknown. The source material was PBMCs or a T cell subset sorted from them (not recorded which). This receptor was taken from an adult woman who had mild COVID-19 (a few samples of this study predate the infection). Cell type and time point are not known. V is TRBV9 and J is TRBJ1-2; tentative D call: TRBD1 (6 bases). CDR3 sequence: CASSARQVIYGYTF. CDR3 in DNA: TGTGCCAGCAGCGCCCGACAGGTCATCTATGGCTACACCTTC.